The 30 T cell receptor beta chains in this list originate from one sample, sequenced in a study of beta chain features in type 1 diabetes. The isolated RNA, all of it, was reverse transcribed, so expressed TCRB transcripts were what got sequenced. Profiling relied on immunoSEQ multiplex PCR, and the TCRdb table lists in-frame clones only, not all of them. The sample consists of a few hundred thousand clones, 9.6% of them appearing once. The sample comprised naive CD4+ T cells from blood. The receptors come from a woman between 18 and 30 years old in good health.

This clone has a count of ten or more. The rearrangement links TRBV7-2 to TRBJ2-7; D perhaps matches TRBD2 (6 bases). The CDR3 totals 13 residues. Trimming shortened V by 11 bases and J by 0 bases, and 14 bases separated the two germline ends. Germline loops: CDR1 SGHTA, CDR2 FQGNSA. CDR3 in amino acids: CACRRGLSYEQYF. The CDR3 bases are TGTGCCTGTCGCCGGGGACTCTCCTACGAGCAGTACTTC.

This clone was recorded a few times. The chain links TRBV19 to TRBJ1-1; TRBD1 matches at 7 bases. Germline assignment: CDR1 LNHDA and CDR2 SQIVND (reference sequence). The CDR3 is 14 amino acids. V was clipped by 4 bases and J by 1 base; unmatched bases: 3. The CDR3 nucleotides read TGTGCCAGTAGTAGGGACAGTACGAACACTGAAGCTTTCTTT. This codes for CASSRDSTNTEAFF.

There are a few counts of this clone. DNA for the CDR3: TGCAGCGTTGGGCGACAACTGAACACTGAAGCTTTCTTT. Protein: CSVGRQLNTEAFF. The chain joins TRBV29-1 to TRBJ1-1; D is unresolved. Trimming pared 4 bases from V and 0 bases from J, leaving 9 bases between. The CDR3 is 13 residues long. Germline lookup yields CDR1 SQVTM and CDR2 ANQGSEA.

The rearrangement joins TRBV18 to TRBJ2-3, with D perhaps matching TRBD1 (6 bases). Looked up from germline, CDR1 is KGHSH and CDR2 is LQKENI. The V and J ends lost 1 base and 1 base respectively, with 12 bases between them. This CDR3 contains 16 residues. Written as DNA, the CDR3 is TGTGCCAGCTCACCACTCCCGGGACACCGCACAGATACGCAGTATTTT. Its protein is CASSPLPGHRTDTQYF.

This clone was counted a few times. The rearrangement joins TRBV7-6 to TRBJ2-5; a possible D gene is TRBD2 (6 bases). The better agreement between TRBJ2-7 and the DNA end casts doubt on the J call. Germline V gene sequence: CDR1 SGHVS, CDR2 FNYEAQ. The CDR3 sequence is 16 residues long. CDR3 nucleotides: TGTGCCAGCAGCCCCCAGTGGGGTAGCGGCTCCTACGAGCAGTACTTC. Encoded protein: CASSPQWGSGSYEQYF.

This clone was found a few times. The chain employs TRBV19 and TRBJ2-3, with 7 bases aligning to TRBD2. CDR1 is LNHDA and CDR2 is SQIVND in the germline V gene (reference sequence). CDR3 length: 14 amino acids. Germline trimming cut 3 bases from V and 2 bases from J; bases unmatched to any gene: 2. CDR3 nucleotide sequence: TGTGCCAGTAGTATCGGGGGGATCACAGATACGCAGTATTTT. Its protein is CASSIGGITDTQYF.

This clone turned up a few times. The CDR3 region has the DNA TGCAGCGTCGGGGGTCCTCGGGGCGCAACTAATGAAAAACTGTTTTTT. Translating gives CSVGGPRGATNEKLFF. The genes are TRBV29-1 and TRBJ1-4; D may be TRBD1 (5 bases). The V end was cut by 6 bases, the J end by 0 bases, with 17 bases between. Germline values: CDR1 SQVTM, CDR2 ANQGSEA. CDR3 length: 16 residues.

This clone was seen just once. This chain uses TRBV5-1 with TRBJ2-1; 14 nucleotides align to TRBD2. The CDR3 runs to 20 residues. V lost 0 bases and J lost 2; bases outside the gene matches: 10. CDR1 and CDR2 (germline): SGHRS, YFSETQ. The CDR3 spells CASSLAVGLAGEWAYNEQFF. The DNA for the CDR3 is TGCGCCAGCAGCTTGGCCGTGGGACTAGCGGGAGAGTGGGCCTACAATGAGCAGTTCTTC.

V usage is TRBV7-3 and J usage is TRBJ2-2, with D tentatively TRBD2 (6 bases). V was pared by 1 base and J by 0 bases, with 9 bases between. This CDR3 region has 16 residues. Per the germline V gene, CDR1 is SGHTA and CDR2 is FQGTGA. The CDR3 DNA sequence: TGTGCCAGCAGCTTAAGCGCGGGGACGAACACCGGGGAGCTGTTTTTT. Encoded protein: CASSLSAGTNTGELFF.

The chain carries TRBV11-2 and TRBJ1-1; 11 bases fit TRBD1. The CDR3 covers 16 residues. Germline V gives CDR1 SGHAT, CDR2 FQNNGV. V dropped 3 bases and J dropped 1; count of bases not matched to a gene: 4. The CDR3 reads CASSLGQGVKNTEAFF. The CDR3 coding sequence is TGTGCCAGCAGCTTGGGACAGGGGGTGAAGAACACTGAAGCTTTCTTT.

A few counts support this clone. V usage is TRBV30 and J usage is TRBJ1-5; TRBD1 matches at 7 bases. The CDR3 is 13 amino acids. The trim removed 3 bases at V and 5 bases at J, leaving 4 bases unmatched. Germline V lookup: CDR1 GTSNPN, CDR2 SVGIG (reference sequence). CDR3 sequence (DNA): TGTGCCTGGAGGGGGACAGACGATCAGCCCCAGCATTTT. This encodes CAWRGTDDQPQHF.

DNA for the CDR3: TGCGCCAGCAGCTCAGTGCCGCCTTCTGGGGCCAACGTCCTGACTTTC. This sequence encodes CASSSVPPSGANVLTF. This sequence joins TRBV5-1 and TRBJ2-6, with D unclear. The V end was cut by 3 bases, the J end by 1 base, with 11 bases between. Germline V gene sequence: CDR1 SGHRS, CDR2 YFSETQ. There are 16 residues in the CDR3.

This chain joins TRBV4-2 and TRBJ2-7, with 7 bases identical to TRBD2. J lost 1 base, V lost 5 bases, and 14 bases had no gene match. The CDR3 is 17 amino acids. Germline CDR1 is LGHNA and CDR2 is YNFKEQ. The CDR3 DNA sequence: TGTGCCAGCAGCTCAGGGTACCCGGTGGGACTATCCTACGAGCAGTACTTC. It specifies CASSSGYPVGLSYEQYF.

With respect to this clone: Other DNA sequences of this sample code for an identical CDR3. This chain joins TRBV5-1 and TRBJ2-7; the match to TRBD2 covers 8 bases. Germline V gene data show CDR1 as SGHRS and CDR2 as YFSETQ. The CDR3 is 14 residues long. With 1 base clipped from V and 1 base from J, the junction kept 1 base outside the gene matches. CDR3 residues: CASSLTSGSYEQYF. CDR3 nucleotide sequence: TGCGCCAGCAGCTTGACTAGCGGTTCCTACGAGCAGTACTTC.

The gene calls are TRBV2 and TRBJ1-5; 10 bases line up with TRBD1. The germline gives CDR1 SNHLY, CDR2 FYNNEI. V lost 4 bases, J lost 3 bases, and 3 bases stayed unmatched. The CDR3 totals 15 residues. The DNA of the CDR3 is TGTGCCAGCAGTGCCGGGACAGGGGTCAATCAGCCCCAGCATTTT. It yields the protein CASSAGTGVNQPQHF.

J is TRBJ2-1 and V is TRBV30; 8 bases fit TRBD2. Germline V gene sequence: CDR1 GTSNPN, CDR2 SVGIG (reference sequence). Germline trimming cut 3 bases from V and 4 bases from J; bases unmatched to any gene: 23. The CDR3 extends over 20 amino acids. The CDR3 DNA follows: TGTGCCTGGAGAGACGGGCCCCGGGCTAGCGGGTGGGACGGGTACAATGAGCAGTTCTTC. It codes for CAWRDGPRASGWDGYNEQFF. Filled out from reference TRBV30 and TRBJ2-1, the complete variable domain reads SQTIHQWPATLVQPVGSPLSLECTVEGTSNPNLYWYRQAAGRGLQLLFYSVGIGQISSEVPQNLSASRPQDRQFILSSKKLLLSDSGFYLCAWRDGPRASGWDGYNEQFFGPGTRLTVL.

This clone was observed a few times. The chain carries TRBV7-9 and TRBJ1-5, with D tentatively TRBD1 (6 bases). The CDR3 extends over 14 amino acids. The V gene lost 3 bases and the J gene lost 5 bases, with 11 bases spanning the gap. Per the germline V gene, CDR1 is SEHNR and CDR2 is FQNEAQ (reference sequence). The CDR3 loop is CASSFAGGDQPQHF. CDR3 DNA sequence: TGTGCCAGCAGCTTCGCTGGGGGCGATCAGCCCCAGCATTTT.

The sample holds a few counts of this clone. The rearrangement uses TRBV2 and TRBJ2-7, with 10 positions matching TRBD1. This CDR3 comprises 14 residues. V was clipped by 6 bases and J by 4 bases; unmatched bases: 6. The germline gives CDR1 SNHLY, CDR2 FYNNEI. CDR3 in DNA: TGTGCCAGCAGATGGGACAGGGGAAGGTACGAGCAGTACTTC. Its protein product is CASRWDRGRYEQYF.

This clone has just a few counts. The genes are TRBV9 and TRBJ2-1, with D perhaps matching TRBD1 (6 bases). Germline V gene lookup returns CDR1 SGDLS and CDR2 YYNGEE. The CDR3 extends over 16 amino acids. Trimming left V 0 bases short and J 3 bases short, with 13 bases between. In DNA form, the CDR3 reads TGTGCCAGCAGCGTAGATGGGACATATATCTACAATGAGCAGTTCTTC. Its translation is CASSVDGTYIYNEQFF.

The genes are TRBV5-1 and TRBJ2-3; 11 bases agree with TRBD2. The CDR3 spans 16 residues. The V and J ends lost 0 bases and 4 bases, in that order; junction bases with no gene match: 4. Per germline, CDR1 SGHRS and CDR2 YFSETQ. The CDR3 protein is CASSLVQLAGADTQYF. CDR3 DNA: TGCGCCAGCAGCTTGGTACAACTAGCGGGAGCAGATACGCAGTATTTT.

V gene TRBV5-1 combines with J gene TRBJ1-1; D not resolved. Trimming shortened V by 0 bases and J by 3 bases, and 15 bases separated the two germline ends. The CDR3 has 16 residues. Germline-derived CDR1 and CDR2 are SGHRS and YFSETQ. The CDR3, as DNA: TGCGCCAGCAGCTTGGACGGGATTGGTTTGGACACTGAAGCTTTCTTT. Protein: CASSLDGIGLDTEAFF.

This clone was seen a few times. This chain uses TRBV30 with TRBJ1-5; 9 bases agree with TRBD1. CDR3 size: 16 residues. The junction had 11 bases not matched to a gene; V was cut back by 2 bases and J by 6 bases. Germline V gene sequence: CDR1 GTSNPN, CDR2 SVGIG (reference sequence). The CDR3 coding sequence is TGTGCCTGGAGTTGGGACAGGGAGGGATCTGGTCAGCCCCAGCATTTT. Translating gives CAWSWDREGSGQPQHF.

This chain links TRBV30 with TRBJ2-7, with D possibly being TRBD2 (6 bases). CDR3 length: 14 amino acids. Germline V gives CDR1 GTSNPN, CDR2 SVGIG (reference sequence). Trimming cost V 3 bases and J 3 bases, with 15 bases left between them. CDR3 DNA sequence: TGTGCCTGGAGAAGGGTTAGGGAGGACTACGAGCAGTACTTC. Encoded protein: CAWRRVREDYEQYF.

The chain employs TRBV6-1 and TRBJ2-5, with a tentative D call TRBD2 (5 bases). Trimming cost V 1 base and J 5 bases, with 11 bases left between them. The germline CDR1 and CDR2 sequences are MNHNS and SASEGT. This CDR3 region has 14 residues. The CDR3 protein is CASSEDPSWETQYF. In DNA, the CDR3 is TGTGCCAGCAGTGAAGATCCTAGCTGGGAGACCCAGTACTTC.

Only a few counts were recorded for this clone. The J gene is TRBJ1-5, the V gene TRBV19, with D possibly matching TRBD1 (5 bases). CDR1 and CDR2 from the germline V gene are LNHDA and SQIVND (reference sequence). This CDR3 comprises 14 residues. Trimming pared 8 bases from V and 1 base from J, leaving 12 bases between. CDR3 DNA: TGTGCCAGTCGCAAGAGACAGAGCAATCAGCCCCAGCATTTT. This gives the protein CASRKRQSNQPQHF.

V and J are TRBV7-9 and TRBJ1-6, with 9 bases that match TRBD1. V dropped 4 bases and J dropped 6; count of bases not matched to a gene: 10. The CDR3 runs 17 residues. CDR1 is SEHNR and CDR2 is FQNEAQ in the germline V gene (reference sequence). The CDR3 DNA sequence: TGTGCCAGCAGCTCGGGGACAGGGATCGTCGGTAATTCACCCCTCCACTTT. It is translated as CASSSGTGIVGNSPLHF.

This clone turned up a few times. V is TRBV6-5 and J is TRBJ1-1; no reliable D call. From germline, CDR1 is MNHEY and CDR2 SVGAGI. V gave up 0 bases and J gave up 3 bases, with 8 bases separating them. The CDR3 consists of 14 residues. For the CDR3, the DNA is TGTGCCAGCAGTTACTCGCAAGCGGACACTGAAGCTTTCTTT. Its translation is CASSYSQADTEAFF.

For the CDR3, the DNA is TGTGCCACCAGCAGAGGGAGGAGACCGGCAACTGGCTACACCTTC. Translation: CATSRGRRPATGYTF. The chain uses TRBV15 and TRBJ1-2; D unclear. The length of the CDR3 is 15 residues. Trimming left V 1 base short and J 7 bases short, with 16 bases between. In germline, CDR1 is LNHNV, CDR2 YYDKDF (reference sequence).

This clone was observed a few times. The CDR3 nucleotides are TGTGCCAGCAGCTTCGGTCGGGAGACCCAGTACTTC. Its translation is CASSFGRETQYF. The chain joins TRBV5-6 to TRBJ2-5; D is undetermined. V was trimmed by 2 bases and J by 5 bases, leaving 7 bases between them. The germline V gene has CDR1 SGHDT and CDR2 YYEEEE. The CDR3 runs to 12 residues.

The gene calls are TRBV7-2 and TRBJ2-3; 10 bases agree with TRBD2. The CDR3 runs to 15 residues. V was pared by 5 bases and J by 1 base, with 3 bases of the junction left unmatched. CDR1 and CDR2 (germline): SGHTA, FQGNSA. CDR3 protein: CASSLGLAGTDTQYF. In nucleotides, the CDR3 is TGTGCCAGCAGCCTTGGACTAGCGGGCACAGATACGCAGTATTTT.